The 6 T cell receptor beta chains below all came from one sample that was sequenced in a study of B cell selection in AIRE deficiency. Data came from immunoSEQ multiplex PCR; TCRdb stores just in-frame clones and leaves some out. The sample lists about 22,000 clones; 80% to 95% were seen once. Sorted regulatory T cells were CD4-positive, CD25-high and CD127-low or negative. Specimen: CD4+CD25+ Tregs sorted from PBMCs. The origin of the receptors is a human donor in good health.

This sequence joins TRBV10-3 and TRBJ1-5; 9 nucleotides line up with TRBD1. The V segment lost 4 bases and the J segment 2 bases; nucleotides outside the gene matches: 0. Germline V gives CDR1 ENHRY, CDR2 SYGVKD. The CDR3 loop spans 14 amino acids. The CDR3 DNA follows: TGTGCCATCAGTGGGACAGGGGGCAATCAGCCCCAGCATTTT. This gives the protein CAISGTGGNQPQHF.

The chain carries TRBV19 and TRBJ2-3; 7 positions agree with TRBD1. CDR3 length: 13 amino acids. Per germline, CDR1 LNHDA and CDR2 SQIVND (reference sequence). After removal of 4 bases from V and 3 bases from J, the junction contained 1 base not matched to a gene. For the CDR3, the DNA is TGTGCCAGTAGTAAGACAGGGACAGATACGCAGTATTTT. Its translation: CASSKTGTDTQYF.

The gene calls are TRBV6-1 and TRBJ1-1, with a weak D call TRBD1 (6 bases). V lost 6 bases and J 5 bases, leaving 10 bases between the germline ends. The CDR3 sequence is 12 residues long. CDR1 is MNHNS and CDR2 is SASEGT in the germline V gene. This CDR3 reads CASRSGETEAFF. CDR3 in DNA: TGTGCCAGCAGGTCAGGGGAGACTGAAGCTTTCTTT.

The chain joins TRBV5-4 to TRBJ2-3; 12 nucleotides agree with TRBD2. Germline V lookup: CDR1 SGHNT, CDR2 YYREEE (reference sequence). There are 14 residues in the CDR3. V trimming: 7 bases; J trimming: 6 bases; junction bases outside the gene matches: 6. In nucleotides, the CDR3 is TGTGCCAGCTCTAGCGGGGGGGCCAAGGATACGCAGTATTTT. Translated: CASSSGGAKDTQYF.

The chain couples TRBV6-1 to TRBJ1-5, with D possibly being TRBD1 (6 bases). Per germline, CDR1 MNHNS and CDR2 SASEGT. The CDR3 is 13 residues long. The V and J ends lost 6 bases and 6 bases respectively, with 12 bases between them. This chain's CDR3 is CASRSGGLQPQHF. Here the CDR3 DNA reads TGTGCCAGCAGATCCGGGGGCCTTCAGCCCCAGCATTTT.

The V call is TRBV6-1, the J call TRBJ1-1, with TRBD1 matching over 7 bases. CDR3 length: 14 amino acids. Germline CDR1 reads MNHNS; CDR2 reads SASEGT. J gave up 4 bases and V 7 bases, and 9 bases lay outside the gene matches. CDR3 protein: CASIWRQGRTEAFF. The CDR3 DNA is TGTGCCAGCATTTGGAGACAGGGTCGCACTGAAGCTTTCTTT.